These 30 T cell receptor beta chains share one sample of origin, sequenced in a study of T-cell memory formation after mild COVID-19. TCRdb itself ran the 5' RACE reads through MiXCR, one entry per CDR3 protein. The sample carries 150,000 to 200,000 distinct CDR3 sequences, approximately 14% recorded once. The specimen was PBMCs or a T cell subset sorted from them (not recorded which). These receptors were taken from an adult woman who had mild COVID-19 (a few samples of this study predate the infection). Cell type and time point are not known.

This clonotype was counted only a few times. The CDR3 DNA reads TGTGCCACCAGCCCACGGCGTACCGGGGAGCTGTTTTTT. It codes for CATSPRRTGELFF. The V gene is TRBV24-1, the J gene TRBJ2-2, with D unresolved. The V end lost 7 bases, the J end lost 5 bases, and 10 bases lay between the germline ends. The CDR3 contains 13 residues. Per germline, CDR1 KGHDR and CDR2 SFDVKD.

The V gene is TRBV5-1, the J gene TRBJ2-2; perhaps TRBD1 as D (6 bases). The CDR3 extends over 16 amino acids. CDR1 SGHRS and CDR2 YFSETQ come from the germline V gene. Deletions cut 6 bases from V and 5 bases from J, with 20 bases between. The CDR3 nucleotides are TGCGCCAGCACCCCGAACTCACAGGGTTCAACCGGGGAGCTGTTTTTT. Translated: CASTPNSQGSTGELFF.

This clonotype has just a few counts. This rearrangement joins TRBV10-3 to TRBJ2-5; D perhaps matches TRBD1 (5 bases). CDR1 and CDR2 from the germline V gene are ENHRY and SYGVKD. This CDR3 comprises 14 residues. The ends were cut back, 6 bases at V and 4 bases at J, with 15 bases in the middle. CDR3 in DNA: TGTGCCATCAGACCAGGGAATTTGGGAGAGACCCAGTACTTC. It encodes CAIRPGNLGETQYF.

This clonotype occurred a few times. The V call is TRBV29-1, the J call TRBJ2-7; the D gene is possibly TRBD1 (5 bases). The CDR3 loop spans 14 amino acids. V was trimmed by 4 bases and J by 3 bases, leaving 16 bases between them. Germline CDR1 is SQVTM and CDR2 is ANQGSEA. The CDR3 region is CSVVMSGPFYEQYF. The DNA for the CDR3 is TGCAGCGTTGTCATGTCAGGGCCCTTCTACGAGCAGTACTTC.

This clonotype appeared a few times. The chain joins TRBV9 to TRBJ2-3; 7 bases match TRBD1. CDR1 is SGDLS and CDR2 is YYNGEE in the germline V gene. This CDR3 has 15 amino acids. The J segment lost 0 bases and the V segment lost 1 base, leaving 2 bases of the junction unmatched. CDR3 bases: TGTGCCAGCAGCGTACAGGGGGTTAGCACAGATACGCAGTATTTT. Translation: CASSVQGVSTDTQYF.

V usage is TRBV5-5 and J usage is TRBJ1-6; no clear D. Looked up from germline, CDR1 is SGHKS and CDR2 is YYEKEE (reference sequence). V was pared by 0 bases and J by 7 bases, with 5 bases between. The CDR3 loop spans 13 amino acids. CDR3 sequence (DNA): TGTGCCAGCAGCTTGGTACGCAATTCACCCCTCCACTTT. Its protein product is CASSLVRNSPLHF.

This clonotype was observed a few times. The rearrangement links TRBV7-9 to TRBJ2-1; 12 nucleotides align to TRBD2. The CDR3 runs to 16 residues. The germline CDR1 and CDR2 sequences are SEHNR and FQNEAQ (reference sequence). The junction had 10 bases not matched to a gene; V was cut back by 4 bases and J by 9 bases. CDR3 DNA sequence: TGTGCCAGCAGCTCGAACGGACTAGCGGGATTCGGTGAGCAGTTCTTC. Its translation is CASSSNGLAGFGEQFF.

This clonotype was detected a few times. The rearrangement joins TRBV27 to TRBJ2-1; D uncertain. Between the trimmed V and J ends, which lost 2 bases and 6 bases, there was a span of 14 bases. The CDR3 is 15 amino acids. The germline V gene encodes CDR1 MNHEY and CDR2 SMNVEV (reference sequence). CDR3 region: CASSLEWVGFNEQFF. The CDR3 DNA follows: TGTGCCAGCAGTTTAGAGTGGGTAGGATTCAATGAGCAGTTCTTC.

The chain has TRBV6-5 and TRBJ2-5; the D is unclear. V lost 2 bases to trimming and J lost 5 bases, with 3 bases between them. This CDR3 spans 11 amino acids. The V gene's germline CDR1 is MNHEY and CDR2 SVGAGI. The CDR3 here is CASSYVETQYF. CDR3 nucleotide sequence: TGTGCCAGCAGTTACGTGGAGACCCAGTACTTC.

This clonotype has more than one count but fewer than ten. In DNA form, the CDR3 reads TGCGCCAGCAGCCGGCTTGGGACAGGGGGCGACGAGCAGTACTTC. Translation gives CASSRLGTGGDEQYF. This chain joins TRBV5-1 and TRBJ2-7, with 12 nucleotides matching TRBD1. The J segment lost 5 bases and the V segment lost 4 bases, leaving 7 bases of the junction unmatched. Germline V lookup: CDR1 SGHRS, CDR2 YFSETQ. This CDR3 is built from 15 residues.

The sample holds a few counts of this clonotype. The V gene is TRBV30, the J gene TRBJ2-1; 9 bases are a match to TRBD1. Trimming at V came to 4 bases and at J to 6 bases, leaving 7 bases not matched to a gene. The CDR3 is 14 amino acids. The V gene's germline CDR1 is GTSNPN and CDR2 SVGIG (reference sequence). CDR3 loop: CAWMNGQGFNEQFF. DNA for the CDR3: TGTGCCTGGATGAATGGACAGGGGTTCAATGAGCAGTTCTTC.

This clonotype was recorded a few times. The CDR3 protein is CASRTASPLAKNIQYF. The CDR3 bases are TGTGCCAGCCGGACCGCCTCGCCCCTAGCCAAAAACATTCAGTACTTC. J is TRBJ2-4 and V is TRBV19; D unresolved. V was clipped by 9 bases and J by 0 bases, with 18 bases between them. The CDR3 has 16 amino acids. Germline V gene sequence: CDR1 LNHDA, CDR2 SQIVND (reference sequence).

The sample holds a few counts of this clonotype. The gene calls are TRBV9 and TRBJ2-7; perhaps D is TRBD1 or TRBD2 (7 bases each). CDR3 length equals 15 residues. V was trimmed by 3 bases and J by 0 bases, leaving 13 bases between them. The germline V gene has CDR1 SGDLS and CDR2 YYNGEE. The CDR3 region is CASSAGGQNSYEQYF. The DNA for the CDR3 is TGTGCCAGCAGCGCGGGGGGACAGAACTCCTACGAGCAGTACTTC.

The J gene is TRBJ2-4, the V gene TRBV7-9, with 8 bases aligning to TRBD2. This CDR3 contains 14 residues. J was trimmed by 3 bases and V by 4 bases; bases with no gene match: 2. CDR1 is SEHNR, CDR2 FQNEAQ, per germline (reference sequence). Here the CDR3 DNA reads TGTGCCAGCAGCTCGGGAGGGAACAAAAACATTCAGTACTTC. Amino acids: CASSSGGNKNIQYF.

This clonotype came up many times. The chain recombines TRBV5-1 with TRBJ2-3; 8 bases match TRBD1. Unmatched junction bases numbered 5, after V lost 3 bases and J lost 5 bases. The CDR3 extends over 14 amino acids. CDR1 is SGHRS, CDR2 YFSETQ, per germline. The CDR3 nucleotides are TGCGCCAGCAGCTCGGGACAGGTCGAAGATACGCAGTATTTT. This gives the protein CASSSGQVEDTQYF.

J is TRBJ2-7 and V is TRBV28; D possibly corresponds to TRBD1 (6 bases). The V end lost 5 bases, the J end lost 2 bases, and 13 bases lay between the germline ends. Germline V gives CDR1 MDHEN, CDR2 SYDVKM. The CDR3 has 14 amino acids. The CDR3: CASSPAGQPYEQYF. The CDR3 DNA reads TGTGCCAGCAGTCCCGCAGGACAGCCCTACGAGCAGTACTTC.

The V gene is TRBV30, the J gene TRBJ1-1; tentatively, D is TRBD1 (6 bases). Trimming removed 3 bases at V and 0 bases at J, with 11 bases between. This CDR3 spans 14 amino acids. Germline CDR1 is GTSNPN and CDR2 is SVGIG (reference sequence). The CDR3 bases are TGTGCCTGGAGAGTAGGGACACTGAACACTGAAGCTTTCTTT. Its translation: CAWRVGTLNTEAFF.

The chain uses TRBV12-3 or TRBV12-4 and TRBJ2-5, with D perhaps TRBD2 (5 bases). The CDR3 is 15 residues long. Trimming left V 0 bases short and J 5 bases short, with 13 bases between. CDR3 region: CASSLAAEVGETQYF. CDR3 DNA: TGTGCCAGCAGTTTAGCGGCGGAGGTCGGGGAGACCCAGTACTTC.

The CDR3 coding sequence is TGTGCCAGCAGTGGTGAGCAGGGCGGCAATCAGCCCCAGCATTTT. Translating gives CASSGEQGGNQPQHF. This chain connects TRBV2 to TRBJ1-5; D is perhaps TRBD1 (5 bases). Germline assignment: CDR1 SNHLY and CDR2 FYNNEI. CDR3 length: 15 amino acids. V gave up 4 bases and J gave up 2 bases, with 12 bases separating them.

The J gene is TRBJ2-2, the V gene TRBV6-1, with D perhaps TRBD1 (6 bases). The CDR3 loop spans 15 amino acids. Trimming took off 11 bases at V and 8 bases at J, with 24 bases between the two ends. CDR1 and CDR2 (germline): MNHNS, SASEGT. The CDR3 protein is CAAWYRDPIPGELFF. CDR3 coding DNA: TGTGCCGCTTGGTACAGGGACCCTATTCCGGGGGAGCTGTTTTTT.

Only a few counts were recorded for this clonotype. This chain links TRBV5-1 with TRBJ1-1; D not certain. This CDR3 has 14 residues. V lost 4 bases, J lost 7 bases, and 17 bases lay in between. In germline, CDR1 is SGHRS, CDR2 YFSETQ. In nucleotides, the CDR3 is TGCGCCAGCAGCCCCTGGTCAGGCGTAAGTGAAGCTTTCTTT. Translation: CASSPWSGVSEAFF.

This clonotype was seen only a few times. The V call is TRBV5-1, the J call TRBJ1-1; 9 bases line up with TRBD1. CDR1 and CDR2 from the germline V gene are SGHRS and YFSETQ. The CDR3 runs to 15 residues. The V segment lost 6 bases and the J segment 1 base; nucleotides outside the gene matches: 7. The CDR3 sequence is CASTDRGAKNTEAFF. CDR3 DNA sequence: TGCGCCAGCACCGACAGGGGGGCCAAGAACACTGAAGCTTTCTTT. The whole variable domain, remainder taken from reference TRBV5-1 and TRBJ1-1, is KAGVTQTPRYLIKTRGQQVTLSCSPISGHRSVSWYQQTPGQGLQFLFEYFSETQRNKGNFPGRFSGRQFSNSRSEMNVSTLELGDSALYLCASTDRGAKNTEAFFGQGTRLTVV.

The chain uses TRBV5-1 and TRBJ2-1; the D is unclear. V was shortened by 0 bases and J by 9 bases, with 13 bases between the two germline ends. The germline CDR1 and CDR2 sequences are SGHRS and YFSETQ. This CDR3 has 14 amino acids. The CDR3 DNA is TGCGCCAGCAGCTTGGCCGGTTTGGGCACTGAGCAGTTCTTC. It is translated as CASSLAGLGTEQFF.

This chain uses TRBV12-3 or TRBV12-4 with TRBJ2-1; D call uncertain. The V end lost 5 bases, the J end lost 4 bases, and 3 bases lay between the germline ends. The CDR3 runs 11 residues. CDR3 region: CASSGYNEQFF. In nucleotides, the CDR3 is TGTGCCAGCAGTGGGTACAATGAGCAGTTCTTC.

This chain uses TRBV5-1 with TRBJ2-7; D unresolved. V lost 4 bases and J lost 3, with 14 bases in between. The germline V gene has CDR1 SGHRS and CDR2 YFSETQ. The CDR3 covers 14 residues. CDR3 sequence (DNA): TGCGCCAGCAGCCCGTGGGCGGCCAGCTACGAGCAGTACTTC. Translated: CASSPWAASYEQYF.

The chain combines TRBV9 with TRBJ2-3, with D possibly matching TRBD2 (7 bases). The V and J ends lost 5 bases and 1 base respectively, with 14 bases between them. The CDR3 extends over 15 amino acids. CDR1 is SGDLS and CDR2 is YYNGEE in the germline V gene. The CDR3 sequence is CASSPGGAGTDTQYF. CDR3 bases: TGTGCCAGCAGTCCGGGGGGCGCGGGCACAGATACGCAGTATTTT.

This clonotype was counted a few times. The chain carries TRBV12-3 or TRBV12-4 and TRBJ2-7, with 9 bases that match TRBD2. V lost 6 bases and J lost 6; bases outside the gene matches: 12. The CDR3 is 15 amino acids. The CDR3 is CASSRSGAGGLEQYF. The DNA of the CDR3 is TGTGCCAGCAGCCGGTCGGGAGCGGGAGGTCTCGAGCAGTACTTC.

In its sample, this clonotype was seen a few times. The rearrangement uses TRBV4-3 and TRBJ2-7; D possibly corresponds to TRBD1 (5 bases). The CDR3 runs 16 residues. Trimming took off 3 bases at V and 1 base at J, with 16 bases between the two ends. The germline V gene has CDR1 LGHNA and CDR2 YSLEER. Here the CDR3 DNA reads TGCGCCAGCAGCCAGGACATGTTTGGGGCATCCTACGAGCAGTACTTC. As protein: CASSQDMFGASYEQYF.

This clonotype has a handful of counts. The CDR3 is CASSLPAGVATDTQYF. As DNA, the CDR3 is TGCGCCAGCAGCTTACCAGCGGGAGTCGCCACAGATACGCAGTATTTT. The rearrangement links TRBV5-1 to TRBJ2-3; TRBD2 matches at 8 bases. V trimming: 2 bases; J trimming: 2 bases; junction bases outside the gene matches: 7. The CDR3 loop spans 16 amino acids. The germline V gene has CDR1 SGHRS and CDR2 YFSETQ.

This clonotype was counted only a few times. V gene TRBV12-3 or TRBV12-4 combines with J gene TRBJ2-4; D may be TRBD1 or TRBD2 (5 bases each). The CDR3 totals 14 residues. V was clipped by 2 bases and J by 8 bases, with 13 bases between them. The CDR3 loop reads CASSLSAGRDIQYF. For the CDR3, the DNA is TGTGCCAGCAGTTTATCTGCAGGGCGGGACATTCAGTACTTC.